This T cell receptor (beta chain) was recovered during a study of monozygotic twins with inflammatory bowel disease. Study-level findings and limits: Different T cell subtypes could not be distinguished.

Phlebotomy per donor yielded a single 2.5 ml blood sample. The total RNA came straight from whole blood, and T cells were not sorted beforehand. As regards this clonotype: Its antigen is unidentified.

Looked up from germline, CDR1 is SGHRS and CDR2 is YFSETQ. This CDR3 has 14 amino acids. Each CDR3 protein gets one entry in TCRdb, which reprocessed the 5' RACE reads and gives no DNA. In all, the sample yields just under 45,000 distinct CDR3 sequences. The V and J genes are TRBV5-1 and TRBJ2-2. The receptor comes from a human donor with ulcerative colitis or Crohn's disease, or a healthy co-twin of an affected twin (not recorded which). The material sequenced was blood. CDR3 loop: CASSSFANTGELFF.